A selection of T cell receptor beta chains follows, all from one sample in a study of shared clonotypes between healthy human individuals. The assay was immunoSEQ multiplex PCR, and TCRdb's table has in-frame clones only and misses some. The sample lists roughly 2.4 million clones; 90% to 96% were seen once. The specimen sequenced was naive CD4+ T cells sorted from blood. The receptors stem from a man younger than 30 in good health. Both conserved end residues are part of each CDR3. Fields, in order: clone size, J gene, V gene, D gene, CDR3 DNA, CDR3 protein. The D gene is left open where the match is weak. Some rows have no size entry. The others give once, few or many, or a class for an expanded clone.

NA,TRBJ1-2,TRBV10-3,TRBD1,TGTGCCATCAGTGTCAACCGGGACAGGGATGGCTACACCTTC,CAISVNRDRDGYTF
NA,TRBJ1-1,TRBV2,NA,TGTGCCAGCAGTTCCGAGTGGGGGCCGGGAAACACTGAAGCTTTCTTT,CASSSEWGPGNTEAFF
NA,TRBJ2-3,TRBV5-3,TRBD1,TGTGCCAGAAGCTTGACCCCGGGACAGGGCGGAGGCAGGACGCAGTATTTT,CARSLTPGQGGGRTQYF
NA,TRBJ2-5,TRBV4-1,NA,TGCGCCAGCAGCCAAGCCGGGACGGCCCAAGAGACCCAGTACTTC,CASSQAGTAQETQYF
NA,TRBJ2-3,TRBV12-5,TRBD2,TGTGCTAGTGGTTTGGGGATGACTAGCGGGAGTGCAGATACGCAGTATTTT,CASGLGMTSGSADTQYF
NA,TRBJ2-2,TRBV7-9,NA,TGTGCCAGCAGCTTACTCCTTCACAGGAAGGATTCGAACACCGGGGAGCTGTTTTTT,CASSLLLHRKDSNTGELFF
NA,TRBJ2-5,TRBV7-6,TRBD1,TGTGCCAGCAGCACAGGACAGGGGCGAGGAGAGACCCAGTACTTC,CASSTGQGRGETQYF
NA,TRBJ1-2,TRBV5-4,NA,TGTGCCAGCAGCTTGGTCAGCTCTAACTATGGCTACACCTTC,CASSLVSSNYGYTF
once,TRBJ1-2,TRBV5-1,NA,TGCGCCAGCAGTTCAGAGGGGTACGGCTACACCTTC,CASSSEGYGYTF
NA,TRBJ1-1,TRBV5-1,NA,TGCGCCAGCAGCCTCCGTTTTGGAAACACTGAAGCTTTCTTT,CASSLRFGNTEAFF
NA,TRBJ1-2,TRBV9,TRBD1,TGTGCCAGCAGCGTCGACAGGGGCGTCGAGGGCTACACCTTC,CASSVDRGVEGYTF
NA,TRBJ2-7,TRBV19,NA,TGTGCCAGTACCCCCGGCGCGGGGATAGTCTACGAGCAGTACTTC,CASTPGAGIVYEQYF
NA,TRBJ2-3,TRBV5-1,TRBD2,TGCGCCAGCAGCTTGGAGGGAGGGAGCACAGATACGCAGTATTTT,CASSLEGGSTDTQYF
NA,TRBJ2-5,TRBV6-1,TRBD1,TGTGCCAGCAGGGGACAGGGGTATAGGGAGACCCAGTACTTC,CASRGQGYRETQYF
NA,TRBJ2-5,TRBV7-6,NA,TGTGCCAGCAGCCCCCGGCAGGGGCGCGTCCAAGAGACCCAGTACTTC,CASSPRQGRVQETQYF
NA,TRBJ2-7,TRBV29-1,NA,TGCAGCGTTGATACTTCTGTCTCCTACGAGCAGTACTTC,CSVDTSVSYEQYF
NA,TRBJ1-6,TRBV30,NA,TGTGCCTGGAGTTTGGGGCAGCAGAGCTCCTATAATTCACCCCTCCACTTT,CAWSLGQQSSYNSPLHF
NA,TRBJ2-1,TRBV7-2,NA,TGTGCCAGCAGTCCAAGTGGGGGAGTTGGTCTTTCCTACAATGAGCAGTTCTTC,CASSPSGGVGLSYNEQFF
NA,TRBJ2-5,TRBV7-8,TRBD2,TGTGCCAGCACCCTTCTAGCGGGAGGTCTCCAAGAGACCCAGTACTTC,CASTLLAGGLQETQYF
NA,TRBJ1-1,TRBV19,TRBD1,TGTGCCAGTAGTATAGATTTTGAGGCCGGACAGGGCCACACTGAAGCTTTCTTT,CASSIDFEAGQGHTEAFF
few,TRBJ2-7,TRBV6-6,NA,TGTGCCAGCAGTCACAGGGACCATAGTTACGAGCAGTACTTC,CASSHRDHSYEQYF
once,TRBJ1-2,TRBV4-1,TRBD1,TGCGCCAGCAGCCAACGGACAGGGGCGGACTATGGCTACACCTTC,CASSQRTGADYGYTF
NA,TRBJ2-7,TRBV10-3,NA,TGTGCCATCAGTGAATGGGGGATCGAGCAGTACTTC,CAISEWGIEQYF
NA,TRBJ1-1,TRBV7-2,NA,TGTGCCAGCAGCTCGGAATCAAACACTGAAGCTTTCTTT,CASSSESNTEAFF
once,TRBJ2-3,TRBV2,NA,TGTGCCAGCAGTGAAATGAGAAGCACAGATACGCAGTATTTT,CASSEMRSTDTQYF
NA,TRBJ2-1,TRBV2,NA,TGTGCCAGCAGTGGGAAGAATGAGCAGTTCTTC,CASSGKNEQFF
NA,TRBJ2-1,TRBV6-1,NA,TGTGCCAGCAGTGAAAGTTGGCAGTTCTTC,CASSESWQFF
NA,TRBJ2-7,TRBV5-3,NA,TGTGCCAGAAGCCTTCTACCCCGGTCGGTCGGCGAGCAGTACTTC,CARSLLPRSVGEQYF
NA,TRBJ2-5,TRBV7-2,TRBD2,TGTGCCAGCAGTTCTAGCGGAGAGACCCAGTACTTC,CASSSSGETQYF
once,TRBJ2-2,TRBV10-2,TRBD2,TGCGCCAGCAGTGAGACAAGACTAGCGGGGGTCGGGGAGCTGTTTTTT,CASSETRLAGVGELFF
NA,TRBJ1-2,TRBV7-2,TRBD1,TGTGCCAGCAGCTTAGTTGTTCTTACAGGGGTCGGCTATGGCTACACCTTC,CASSLVVLTGVGYGYTF
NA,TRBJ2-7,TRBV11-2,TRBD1,TGTGCCAGCAGCTCCGGGACAGGAAGCTCCTACGAGCAGTACTTC,CASSSGTGSSYEQYF
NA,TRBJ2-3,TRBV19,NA,TGTGCCAGTAGTGCCTCTGGGTCTAGCACAGATACGCAGTATTTT,CASSASGSSTDTQYF
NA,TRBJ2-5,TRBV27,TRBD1,TGTGCCAGCACCTCGACAGGGGAGACCCAGTACTTC,CASTSTGETQYF
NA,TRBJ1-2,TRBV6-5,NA,TGTGCCAGCAGTTACTCAGGGCAGGGCAATAACTATGGCTACACCTTC,CASSYSGQGNNYGYTF
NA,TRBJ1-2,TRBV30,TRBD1,TGTGCCTGGAGTGGGGGACAGCTCTATGGCTACACCTTC,CAWSGGQLYGYTF
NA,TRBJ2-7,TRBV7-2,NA,TGTGCCAGCAGCTTATCCTCTTTCCGGCAGACTAACACCTACGAGCAGTACTTC,CASSLSSFRQTNTYEQYF
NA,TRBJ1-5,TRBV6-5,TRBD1,TGTGCCAGCAGTTTGGGGACAGGGATGAGTCAGCCCCAGCATTTT,CASSLGTGMSQPQHF
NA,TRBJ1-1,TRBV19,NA,TGTGCCAGTAGCTCTCTAGGGAACACTGAAGCTTTCTTT,CASSSLGNTEAFF
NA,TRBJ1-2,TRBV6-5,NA,TGTGCCAGCAGTCCCTCCCCAACAGGAAACTATGGCTACACCTTC,CASSPSPTGNYGYTF
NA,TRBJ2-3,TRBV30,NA,TGTGCCTGGAGCCCGGGACCCCAGGCAACAGATACGCAGTATTTT,CAWSPGPQATDTQYF
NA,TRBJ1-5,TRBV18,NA,TGTGCCAGCTCACCACGGGCAGGGGAGAATCAGCCCCAGCATTTT,CASSPRAGENQPQHF
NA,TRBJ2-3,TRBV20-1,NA,TGCAGTGCTATCTCCGATACGCAGTATTTT,CSAISDTQYF
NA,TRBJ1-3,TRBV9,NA,TGTGCCAGCAGCGTAGAGGGAGGGAAAGGAAACACCATATATTTT,CASSVEGGKGNTIYF
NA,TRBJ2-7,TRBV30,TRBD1,TGTGCCGGGACAGGGGGGGTCTACGAGCAGTACTTC,CAGTGGVYEQYF
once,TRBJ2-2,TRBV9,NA,TGTGCCAGCAGCGTAGTGGACTCCGCCTACACCGGGGAGCTGTTTTTT,CASSVVDSAYTGELFF
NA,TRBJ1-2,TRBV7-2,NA,TGTGCCAGCAGCTTCCTGGGGACTAACTATGGCTACACCTTC,CASSFLGTNYGYTF
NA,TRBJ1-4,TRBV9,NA,TGTGCCAGCAGTTACAGACAGGACCATAATGAAAAACTGTTTTTT,CASSYRQDHNEKLFF
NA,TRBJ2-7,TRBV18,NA,TGTGCCAGCTCACCAACCACTGGACAGACCTACGAGCAGTACTTC,CASSPTTGQTYEQYF